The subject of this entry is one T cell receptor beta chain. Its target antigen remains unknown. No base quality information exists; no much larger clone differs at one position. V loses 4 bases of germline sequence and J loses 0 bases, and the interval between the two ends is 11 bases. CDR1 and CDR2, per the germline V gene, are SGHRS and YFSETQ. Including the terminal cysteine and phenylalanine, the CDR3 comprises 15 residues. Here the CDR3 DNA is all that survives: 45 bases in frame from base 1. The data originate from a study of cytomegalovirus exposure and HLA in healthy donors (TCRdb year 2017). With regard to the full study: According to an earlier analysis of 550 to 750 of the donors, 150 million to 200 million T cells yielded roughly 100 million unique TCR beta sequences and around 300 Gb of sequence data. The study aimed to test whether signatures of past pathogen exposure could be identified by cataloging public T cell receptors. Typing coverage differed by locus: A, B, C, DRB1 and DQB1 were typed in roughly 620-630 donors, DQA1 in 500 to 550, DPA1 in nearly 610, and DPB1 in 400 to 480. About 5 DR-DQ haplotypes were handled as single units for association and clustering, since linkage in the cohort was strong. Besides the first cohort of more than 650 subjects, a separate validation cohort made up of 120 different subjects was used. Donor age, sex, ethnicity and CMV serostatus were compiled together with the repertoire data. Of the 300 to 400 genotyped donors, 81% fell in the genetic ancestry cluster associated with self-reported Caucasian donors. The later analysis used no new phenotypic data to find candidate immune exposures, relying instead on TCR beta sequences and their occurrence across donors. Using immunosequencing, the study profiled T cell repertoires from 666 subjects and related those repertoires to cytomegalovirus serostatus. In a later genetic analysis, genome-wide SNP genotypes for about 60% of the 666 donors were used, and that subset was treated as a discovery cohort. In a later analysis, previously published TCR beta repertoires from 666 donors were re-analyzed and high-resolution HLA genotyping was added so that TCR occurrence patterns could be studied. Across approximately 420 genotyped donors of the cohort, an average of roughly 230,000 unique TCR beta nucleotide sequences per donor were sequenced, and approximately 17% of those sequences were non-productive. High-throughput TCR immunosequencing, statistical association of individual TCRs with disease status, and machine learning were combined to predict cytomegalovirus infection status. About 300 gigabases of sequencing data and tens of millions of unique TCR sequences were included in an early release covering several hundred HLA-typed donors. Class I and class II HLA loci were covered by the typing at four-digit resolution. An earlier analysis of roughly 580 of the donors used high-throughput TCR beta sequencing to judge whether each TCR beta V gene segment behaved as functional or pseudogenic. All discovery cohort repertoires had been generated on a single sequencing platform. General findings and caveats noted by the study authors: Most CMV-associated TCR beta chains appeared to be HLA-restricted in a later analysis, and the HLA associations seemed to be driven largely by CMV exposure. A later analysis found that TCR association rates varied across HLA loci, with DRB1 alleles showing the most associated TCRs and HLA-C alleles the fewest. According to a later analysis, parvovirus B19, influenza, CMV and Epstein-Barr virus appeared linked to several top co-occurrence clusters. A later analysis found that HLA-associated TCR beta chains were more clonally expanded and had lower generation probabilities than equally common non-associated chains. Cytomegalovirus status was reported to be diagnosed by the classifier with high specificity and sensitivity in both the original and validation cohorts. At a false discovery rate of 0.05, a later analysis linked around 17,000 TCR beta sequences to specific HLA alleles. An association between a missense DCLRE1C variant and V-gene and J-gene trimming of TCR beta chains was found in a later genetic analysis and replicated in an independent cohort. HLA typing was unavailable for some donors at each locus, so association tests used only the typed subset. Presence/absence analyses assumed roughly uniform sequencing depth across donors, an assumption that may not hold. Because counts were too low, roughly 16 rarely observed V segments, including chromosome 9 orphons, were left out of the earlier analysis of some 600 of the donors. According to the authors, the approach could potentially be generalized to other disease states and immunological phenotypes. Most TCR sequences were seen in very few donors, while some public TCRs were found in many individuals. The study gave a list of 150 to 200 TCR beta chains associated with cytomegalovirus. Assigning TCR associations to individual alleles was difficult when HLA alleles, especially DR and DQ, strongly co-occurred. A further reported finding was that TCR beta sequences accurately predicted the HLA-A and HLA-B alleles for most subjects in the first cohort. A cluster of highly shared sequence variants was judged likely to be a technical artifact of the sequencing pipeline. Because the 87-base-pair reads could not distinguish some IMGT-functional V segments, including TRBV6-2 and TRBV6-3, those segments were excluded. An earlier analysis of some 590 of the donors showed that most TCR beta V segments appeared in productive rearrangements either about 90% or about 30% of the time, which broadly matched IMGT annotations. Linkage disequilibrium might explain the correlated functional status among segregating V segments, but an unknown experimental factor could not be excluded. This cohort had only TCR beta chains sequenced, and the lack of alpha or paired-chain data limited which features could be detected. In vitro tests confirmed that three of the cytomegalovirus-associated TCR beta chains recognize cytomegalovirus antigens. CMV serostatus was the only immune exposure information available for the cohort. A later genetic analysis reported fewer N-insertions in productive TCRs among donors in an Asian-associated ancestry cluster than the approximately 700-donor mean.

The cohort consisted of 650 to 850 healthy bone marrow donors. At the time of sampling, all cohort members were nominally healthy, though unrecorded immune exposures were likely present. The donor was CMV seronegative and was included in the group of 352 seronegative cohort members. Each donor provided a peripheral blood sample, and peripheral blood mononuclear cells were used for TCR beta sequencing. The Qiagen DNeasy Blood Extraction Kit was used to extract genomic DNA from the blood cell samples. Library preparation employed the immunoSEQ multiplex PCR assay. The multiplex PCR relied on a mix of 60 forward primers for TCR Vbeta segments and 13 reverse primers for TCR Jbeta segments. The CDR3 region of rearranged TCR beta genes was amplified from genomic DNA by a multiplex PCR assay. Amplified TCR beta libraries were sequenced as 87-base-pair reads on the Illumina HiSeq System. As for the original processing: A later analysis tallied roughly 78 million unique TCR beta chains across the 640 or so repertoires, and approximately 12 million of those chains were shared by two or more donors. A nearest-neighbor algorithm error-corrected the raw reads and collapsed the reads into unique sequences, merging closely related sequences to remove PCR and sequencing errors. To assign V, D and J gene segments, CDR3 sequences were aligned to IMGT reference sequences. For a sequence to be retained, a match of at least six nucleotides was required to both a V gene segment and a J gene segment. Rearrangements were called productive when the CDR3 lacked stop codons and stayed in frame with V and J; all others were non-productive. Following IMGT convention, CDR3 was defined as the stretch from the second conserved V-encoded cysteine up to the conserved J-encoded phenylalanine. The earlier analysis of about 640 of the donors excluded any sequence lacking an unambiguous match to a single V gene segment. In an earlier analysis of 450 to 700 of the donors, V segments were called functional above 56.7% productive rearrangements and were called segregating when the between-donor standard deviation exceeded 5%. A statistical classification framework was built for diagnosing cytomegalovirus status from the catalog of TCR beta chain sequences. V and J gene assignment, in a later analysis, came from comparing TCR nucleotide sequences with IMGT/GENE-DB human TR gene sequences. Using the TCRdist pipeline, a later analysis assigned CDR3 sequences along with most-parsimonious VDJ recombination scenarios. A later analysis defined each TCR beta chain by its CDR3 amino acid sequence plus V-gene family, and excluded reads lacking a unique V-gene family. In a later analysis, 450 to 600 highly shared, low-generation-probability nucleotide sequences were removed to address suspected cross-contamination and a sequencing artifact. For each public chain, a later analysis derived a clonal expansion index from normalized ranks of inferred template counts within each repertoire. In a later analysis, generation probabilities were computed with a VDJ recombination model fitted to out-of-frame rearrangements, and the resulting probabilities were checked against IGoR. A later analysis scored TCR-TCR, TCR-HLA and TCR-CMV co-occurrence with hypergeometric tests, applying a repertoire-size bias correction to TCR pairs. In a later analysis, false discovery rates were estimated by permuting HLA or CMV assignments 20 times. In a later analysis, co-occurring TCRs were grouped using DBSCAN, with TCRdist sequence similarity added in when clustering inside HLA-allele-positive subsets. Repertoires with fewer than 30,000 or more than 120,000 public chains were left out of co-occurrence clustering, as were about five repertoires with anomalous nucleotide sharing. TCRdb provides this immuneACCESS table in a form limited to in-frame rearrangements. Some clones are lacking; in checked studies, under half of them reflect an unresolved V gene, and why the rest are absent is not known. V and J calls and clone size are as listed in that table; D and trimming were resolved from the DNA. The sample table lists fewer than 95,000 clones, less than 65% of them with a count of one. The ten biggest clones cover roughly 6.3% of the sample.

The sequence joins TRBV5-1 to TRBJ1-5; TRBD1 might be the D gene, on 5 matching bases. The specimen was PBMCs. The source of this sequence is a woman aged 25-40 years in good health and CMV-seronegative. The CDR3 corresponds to CASSVDNNSNQPQHF. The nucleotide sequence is TGCGCCAGCAGCGTGGACAATAATAGCAATCAGCCCCAGCATTTT.